These T cell receptor beta chains were read from a single sample in a study of blood T cell repertoires in COVID-19. Assay: immunoSEQ multiplex PCR; the TCRdb copy retains only in-frame clones and omits some. The data show 120,000 to 150,000 clones, over 70% seen once. Sequenced material: peripheral blood. These receptors were collected from a man in his forties or fifties who had recovered from COVID-19. Each CDR3 is given with its conserved first and last residue. Fields, in order: clone size, V gene, CDR3 length, J gene, D gene, CDR3 DNA, CDR3 protein. A D gene is named only where the DNA matches it firmly. The size of a clone is reported for some rows only, either as once, few or many, or as a class for expanded clones.

clone_size: -; v_call: TRBV6-1; cdr3_length: 14; j_call: TRBJ1-1; d_call: -; cdr3_nt: TGTGCCAGCAGTGACGCCCGGGGGTGGACTGAAGCTTTCTTT; cdr3_aa: CASSDARGWTEAFF
clone_size: -; v_call: TRBV6-5; cdr3_length: 15; j_call: TRBJ1-2; d_call: -; cdr3_nt: TGTGCCACCCGAGGTCGGGGGGACCTTAACTATGGCTACACCTTC; cdr3_aa: CATRGRGDLNYGYTF
clone_size: -; v_call: TRBV30; cdr3_length: 15; j_call: TRBJ2-7; d_call: TRBD1; cdr3_nt: TGTGCCTGGAGTGGCCGGACAGGTAGCTCCTACGAGCAGTACTTC; cdr3_aa: CAWSGRTGSSYEQYF
clone_size: -; v_call: TRBV2; cdr3_length: 13; j_call: TRBJ1-6; d_call: -; cdr3_nt: TGTGCCAGCAGGGCGGAGGGTACTTCACCCCTCCACTTT; cdr3_aa: CASRAEGTSPLHF
clone_size: -; v_call: TRBV5-1; cdr3_length: 15; j_call: TRBJ2-1; d_call: TRBD1; cdr3_nt: TGCGCCAGCAGCCTGTTACAGGGGTCCTACAATGAGCAGTTCTTC; cdr3_aa: CASSLLQGSYNEQFF
clone_size: -; v_call: TRBV27; cdr3_length: 16; j_call: TRBJ1-5; d_call: TRBD1; cdr3_nt: TGTGCCAGCAGTCCATGGACAGGGTTCAGCAATCAGCCCCAGCATTTT; cdr3_aa: CASSPWTGFSNQPQHF
clone_size: -; v_call: TRBV5-1; cdr3_length: 15; j_call: TRBJ1-1; d_call: TRBD1; cdr3_nt: TGCGCCAGCAGCTCAGGGGGGCTAGGGGACACTGAAGCTTTCTTT; cdr3_aa: CASSSGGLGDTEAFF
clone_size: once; v_call: TRBV18; cdr3_length: 15; j_call: TRBJ1-6; d_call: -; cdr3_nt: TGTGCCAGCTCAGTTCGACAGAGCTCGGATTCACCCCTCCACTTT; cdr3_aa: CASSVRQSSDSPLHF
clone_size: -; v_call: TRBV2; cdr3_length: 14; j_call: TRBJ2-7; d_call: TRBD1; cdr3_nt: TGTGCCAGCTCCAGGACAGGGGTTTTATACGAGCAGTACTTC; cdr3_aa: CASSRTGVLYEQYF
clone_size: once; v_call: TRBV11-2; cdr3_length: 18; j_call: TRBJ2-1; d_call: TRBD2; cdr3_nt: TGTGCCAGCAGCTTCAAGGGCCCGACTAGCCCCCGCTACAATGAGCAGTTCTTC; cdr3_aa: CASSFKGPTSPRYNEQFF
clone_size: once; v_call: TRBV5-1; cdr3_length: 13; j_call: TRBJ1-1; d_call: TRBD1; cdr3_nt: TGCGCCAGCGCCGGGACAGCGAACACTGAAGCTTTCTTT; cdr3_aa: CASAGTANTEAFF
clone_size: -; v_call: TRBV2; cdr3_length: 13; j_call: TRBJ2-5; d_call: -; cdr3_nt: TGTGCCAGCAGGGGACGGGGGAGAGAGACCCAGTACTTC; cdr3_aa: CASRGRGRETQYF
clone_size: few; v_call: TRBV3-1/TRBV3-2; cdr3_length: 14; j_call: TRBJ1-1; d_call: TRBD1; cdr3_nt: TGTGCCAGCAGCCAACCACAGGGGGCCCCTGAAGCTTTCTTT; cdr3_aa: CASSQPQGAPEAFF
clone_size: -; v_call: TRBV7-3; cdr3_length: 17; j_call: TRBJ2-2; d_call: TRBD1; cdr3_nt: TGTGCCAGCAGCTTAAATTTCCGGACAGGGAACACCGGGGAGCTGTTTTTT; cdr3_aa: CASSLNFRTGNTGELFF
clone_size: once; v_call: TRBV18; cdr3_length: 15; j_call: TRBJ1-1; d_call: -; cdr3_nt: TGTGCCAGCTCACCCCTCCCGGGGGAGAACACTGAAGCTTTCTTT; cdr3_aa: CASSPLPGENTEAFF
clone_size: -; v_call: TRBV6-5; cdr3_length: 15; j_call: TRBJ1-1; d_call: -; cdr3_nt: TGTGCCAGCAGCCCCGTTTTAAGGGGAAGAACTGAAGCTTTCTTT; cdr3_aa: CASSPVLRGRTEAFF
clone_size: -; v_call: TRBV6-5; cdr3_length: 14; j_call: TRBJ1-3; d_call: -; cdr3_nt: TGTGCCAGCAGTACGGGTTACTCTGGAAACACCATATATTTT; cdr3_aa: CASSTGYSGNTIYF
clone_size: -; v_call: TRBV3-1/TRBV3-2; cdr3_length: 17; j_call: TRBJ2-3; d_call: TRBD2; cdr3_nt: TGTGCCAGCAGCCAAGCGCGTGGGACTACCAGAGCAGATACGCAGTATTTT; cdr3_aa: CASSQARGTTRADTQYF
clone_size: -; v_call: TRBV5-5; cdr3_length: 13; j_call: TRBJ1-2; d_call: -; cdr3_nt: TGTGCCAGCACACCGGACAGTATGAGTGGCTACACCTTC; cdr3_aa: CASTPDSMSGYTF
clone_size: -; v_call: TRBV19; cdr3_length: 14; j_call: TRBJ1-3; d_call: -; cdr3_nt: TGTGCCAGTAGAGCCCCTACTTATGGAAACACCATATATTTT; cdr3_aa: CASRAPTYGNTIYF
clone_size: -; v_call: TRBV6-5; cdr3_length: 14; j_call: TRBJ2-5; d_call: -; cdr3_nt: TGTGCCAGCAGGGTAGGGACTTACCAAGAGACCCAGTACTTC; cdr3_aa: CASRVGTYQETQYF
clone_size: -; v_call: TRBV15; cdr3_length: 16; j_call: TRBJ1-2; d_call: TRBD1; cdr3_nt: TGTGCCACCAGCAGAGGGGGGCAGGGGGCTAACTATGGCTACACCTTC; cdr3_aa: CATSRGGQGANYGYTF
clone_size: -; v_call: TRBV7-6; cdr3_length: 13; j_call: TRBJ1-1; d_call: -; cdr3_nt: TGTGCCAGCAGCTTAGGCTATAACACTGAAGCTTTCTTT; cdr3_aa: CASSLGYNTEAFF
clone_size: -; v_call: TRBV5-4; cdr3_length: 17; j_call: TRBJ2-5; d_call: TRBD2; cdr3_nt: TGTGCCAGCAGCTCGCCAGAGGCGGGGGGCCTCCGGGAGACCCAGTACTTC; cdr3_aa: CASSSPEAGGLRETQYF
clone_size: -; v_call: TRBV5-6; cdr3_length: 15; j_call: TRBJ2-7; d_call: TRBD2; cdr3_nt: TGTGCCAGCAGCTTGGCACTAGCGGAAATCTACGAGCAGTACTTC; cdr3_aa: CASSLALAEIYEQYF
clone_size: -; v_call: TRBV6-2/TRBV6-3; cdr3_length: 13; j_call: TRBJ1-1; d_call: TRBD1; cdr3_nt: TGTGCCAGCAGGTACAGGGGTGGAACTGAAGCTTTCTTT; cdr3_aa: CASRYRGGTEAFF
clone_size: -; v_call: TRBV29-1; cdr3_length: 14; j_call: TRBJ2-5; d_call: TRBD2; cdr3_nt: TGCAGCGTTGAGGGGGGGGAGTACCAAGAGACCCAGTACTTC; cdr3_aa: CSVEGGEYQETQYF
clone_size: -; v_call: TRBV9; cdr3_length: 14; j_call: TRBJ1-1; d_call: TRBD1; cdr3_nt: TGTGCCAGCAGCGCGCGGGACAGTTACACTGAAGCTTTCTTT; cdr3_aa: CASSARDSYTEAFF
clone_size: -; v_call: TRBV20-1; cdr3_length: 16; j_call: TRBJ2-3; d_call: TRBD2; cdr3_nt: TGCAGTGCTAGTTTTGGCGCAGCGGGGGCCACAGATACGCAGTATTTT; cdr3_aa: CSASFGAAGATDTQYF
clone_size: -; v_call: TRBV7-8; cdr3_length: 14; j_call: TRBJ2-7; d_call: -; cdr3_nt: TGTGCCAGCAGCAGACAGGCTAATTCCTACGAGCAGTACTTC; cdr3_aa: CASSRQANSYEQYF
clone_size: -; v_call: TRBV10-3; cdr3_length: 13; j_call: TRBJ1-1; d_call: -; cdr3_nt: TGTGCCATCAGCCTCCAGGGGAACACTGAAGCTTTCTTT; cdr3_aa: CAISLQGNTEAFF
clone_size: -; v_call: TRBV4-1; cdr3_length: 15; j_call: TRBJ2-7; d_call: -; cdr3_nt: TGCGCCAGCAGCCAAGAGGCTCCGGGAATCTACGAGCAGTACTTC; cdr3_aa: CASSQEAPGIYEQYF
clone_size: -; v_call: TRBV4-3; cdr3_length: 17; j_call: TRBJ2-1; d_call: TRBD2; cdr3_nt: TGCGCCAGCAGCCAAGACGGTAGCGGGGGCGGACGGAATGAGCAGTTCTTC; cdr3_aa: CASSQDGSGGGRNEQFF
clone_size: once; v_call: TRBV18; cdr3_length: 15; j_call: TRBJ1-1; d_call: -; cdr3_nt: TGTGCCAGCTCACCTACCCCGACAAGTGTGCCCGAAGCTTTCTTT; cdr3_aa: CASSPTPTSVPEAFF
clone_size: -; v_call: TRBV6-1; cdr3_length: 15; j_call: TRBJ1-1; d_call: -; cdr3_nt: TGTGCCAGCAGTGAACTCCAGGGGAGGGGCACTGAAGCTTTCTTT; cdr3_aa: CASSELQGRGTEAFF
clone_size: once; v_call: TRBV10-3; cdr3_length: 17; j_call: TRBJ1-4; d_call: -; cdr3_nt: TGTGCCATCAGTGAGTTTGAGGCCCTAACAACTAATGAAAAACTGTTTTTT; cdr3_aa: CAISEFEALTTNEKLFF
clone_size: -; v_call: TRBV5-5; cdr3_length: 11; j_call: TRBJ2-5; d_call: TRBD1; cdr3_nt: TGTGCCAGCAGCATCGACAGGGCCCGGTACTTC; cdr3_aa: CASSIDRARYF
clone_size: -; v_call: TRBV6-5; cdr3_length: 15; j_call: TRBJ1-1; d_call: TRBD1; cdr3_nt: TGTGCCAGCAGCTCATCTGACAGGGGATTCACTGAAGCTTTCTTT; cdr3_aa: CASSSSDRGFTEAFF
clone_size: -; v_call: TRBV10-3; cdr3_length: 16; j_call: TRBJ1-1; d_call: TRBD1; cdr3_nt: TGTGCCATCAGTGATGAGGACAGGACGATGAACACTGAAGCTTTCTTT; cdr3_aa: CAISDEDRTMNTEAFF
clone_size: -; v_call: TRBV6-2/TRBV6-3; cdr3_length: 16; j_call: TRBJ1-5; d_call: TRBD1; cdr3_nt: TGTGCCAGCAGCCGCACCGGGACAGGTATCAATCAGCCCCAGCATTTT; cdr3_aa: CASSRTGTGINQPQHF
clone_size: -; v_call: TRBV10-3; cdr3_length: 14; j_call: TRBJ1-1; d_call: TRBD1; cdr3_nt: TGTGCCATCAGGGGACAGGGCATGAACACTGAAGCTTTCTTT; cdr3_aa: CAIRGQGMNTEAFF
clone_size: -; v_call: TRBV5-4; cdr3_length: 15; j_call: TRBJ2-1; d_call: TRBD1; cdr3_nt: TGTGCCAGCAGCTTGGGGACAGGGGGCTACAATGAGCAGTTCTTC; cdr3_aa: CASSLGTGGYNEQFF
clone_size: -; v_call: TRBV7-2; cdr3_length: 13; j_call: TRBJ2-3; d_call: TRBD1; cdr3_nt: TGTGCCAGCAGCCCGACAGGGGGCGATACGCAGTATTTT; cdr3_aa: CASSPTGGDTQYF
clone_size: -; v_call: TRBV25-1; cdr3_length: 15; j_call: TRBJ1-4; d_call: -; cdr3_nt: TGTGCCAGCAGTGAATCACCTCGGAGGGATGAAAAACTGTTTTTT; cdr3_aa: CASSESPRRDEKLFF
clone_size: once; v_call: TRBV7-2; cdr3_length: 15; j_call: TRBJ1-5; d_call: -; cdr3_nt: TGTGCCAGCAGCCACCGGTGGGAGGGCAATCAGCCCCAGCATTTT; cdr3_aa: CASSHRWEGNQPQHF
clone_size: -; v_call: TRBV10-2; cdr3_length: 17; j_call: TRBJ2-4; d_call: -; cdr3_nt: TGCGCCAGCAGTGAGTCGTCGGGAATACTAGCCAAAAACATTCAGTACTTC; cdr3_aa: CASSESSGILAKNIQYF
clone_size: -; v_call: TRBV10-3; cdr3_length: 15; j_call: TRBJ2-2; d_call: TRBD1; cdr3_nt: TGTGCCAGTAACCCGGGACAGGGGGAACCCGGGGAGCTGTTTTTT; cdr3_aa: CASNPGQGEPGELFF
clone_size: -; v_call: TRBV2; cdr3_length: 13; j_call: TRBJ2-7; d_call: TRBD2; cdr3_nt: TGTGCCTCCCAGCGGGGGTCAACCTACGAGCAGTACTTC; cdr3_aa: CASQRGSTYEQYF
clone_size: once; v_call: TRBV2; cdr3_length: 13; j_call: TRBJ2-7; d_call: TRBD2; cdr3_nt: TGTGCCAGCAGGCCGGGGGGGTACTACGAGCAGTACTTC; cdr3_aa: CASRPGGYYEQYF
clone_size: -; v_call: TRBV9; cdr3_length: 15; j_call: TRBJ1-3; d_call: TRBD1; cdr3_nt: TGTGCCAGCAGCCTTGGGACAGTCTCTGGAAACACCATATATTTT; cdr3_aa: CASSLGTVSGNTIYF
clone_size: -; v_call: TRBV5-1; cdr3_length: 16; j_call: TRBJ2-3; d_call: TRBD2; cdr3_nt: TGCGCCAGCGGTCTGGGCGGCGGGGGTAGCACAGATACGCAGTATTTT; cdr3_aa: CASGLGGGGSTDTQYF
clone_size: -; v_call: TRBV7-9; cdr3_length: 14; j_call: TRBJ2-3; d_call: TRBD2; cdr3_nt: TGTGCCAGCAGCCGAGCCGGGACTAGCTTGACGCAGTATTTT; cdr3_aa: CASSRAGTSLTQYF
clone_size: -; v_call: TRBV19; cdr3_length: 16; j_call: TRBJ1-5; d_call: -; cdr3_nt: TGTGCCAGTAGTATAGGAGGGAGTTATAGCAATCAGCCCCAGCATTTT; cdr3_aa: CASSIGGSYSNQPQHF
clone_size: -; v_call: TRBV4-1; cdr3_length: 16; j_call: TRBJ2-2; d_call: -; cdr3_nt: TGCGCCAGCAGCCAAGGGTGGTCCACGGGGACCGGGGAGCTGTTTTTT; cdr3_aa: CASSQGWSTGTGELFF
clone_size: -; v_call: TRBV28; cdr3_length: 14; j_call: TRBJ2-3; d_call: TRBD2; cdr3_nt: TGTGCCAGCAACCAGCGGGGGGGCACAGATACGCAGTATTTT; cdr3_aa: CASNQRGGTDTQYF